This T cell receptor (beta chain) was observed in a study of blood T cell repertoires in COVID-19. CDR3 length equals 15 residues. The germline V gene encodes CDR1 SGHTA and CDR2 FQGNSA. Trimming took off 3 bases at V and 5 bases at J, with 11 bases between the two ends. Methods used by the authors: Researchers report that nucleated cell counts were estimated from reference gene primer amplification. Profiled with immunoSEQ multiplex PCR; TCRdb holds only in-frame clones, not every one. Clone size and the V and J calls come from that table; the DNA yielded D and trimming. Of some 260,000 clones in the sample, approximately 90% were seen once.

The receptor was derived from a man younger than 30 with active or convalescent COVID-19. Input material: peripheral blood. The chain joins TRBV7-2 to TRBJ1-6, with a weak D call TRBD1 (5 bases). CDR3 in DNA: TGTGCCAGCAGCTTTGGGGCCGCTAATAATTCACCCCTCCACTTT. It specifies CASSFGAANNSPLHF.